This is a list of T cell receptor beta chains from one sample in a study of blood T cell repertoires in COVID-19. Only in-frame clones appear in the TCRdb table, and some are missing; sequencing was by immunoSEQ multiplex PCR. Of over 150,000 clones listed, 84% are singletons. Material for sequencing was peripheral blood. The receptors were gathered from a woman of 80 years or more with COVID-19, enrolled during active disease. Each CDR3 is given with its conserved first and last residue. Each record gives: V gene, J gene, D gene, clone size, CDR3 DNA, CDR3 protein. A D gene is named only where the DNA matches it firmly. The size of a clone is reported for some rows only, either as once, few or many, or as a class for expanded clones.

TRBV20-1,TRBJ2-7,TRBD1,.,TGCAGTGCTAGTCGTCAGGGGGCGCGCGAGCAGTACTTC,CSASRQGAREQYF
TRBV28,TRBJ2-1,.,.,TGTGCCAGTAACTTCAACGGGGCGGGACCGTTCAATGAGCAGTTCTTC,CASNFNGAGPFNEQFF
TRBV10-3,TRBJ2-7,TRBD1,.,TGTGCCATCAGCTGGACAGGGGTGGCCGAGCAGTACTTC,CAISWTGVAEQYF
TRBV27,TRBJ1-6,TRBD1,.,TGTGCCACCAGAGGGACAGTTAATTCACCCCTCCACTTT,CATRGTVNSPLHF
TRBV4-2,TRBJ1-3,TRBD1,few,TGTGCCAGCAGCCCCCGGGACAGGGGAAACACCATATATTTT,CASSPRDRGNTIYF
TRBV24-1,TRBJ2-1,.,.,TGTGCCACCAGTGATTTTAATCCTCGGGGTTACAATGAGCAGTTCTTC,CATSDFNPRGYNEQFF
TRBV19,TRBJ1-2,TRBD1,.,TGTGCCAGTGGAAAAGGGACAGGAGCTGGCTACACCTTC,CASGKGTGAGYTF
TRBV10-1,TRBJ2-7,TRBD1,few,TGCGCCAGCAGTGACCCCGGGACAGGGCGGGGCGAGCAGTACTTC,CASSDPGTGRGEQYF
TRBV3-1/TRBV3-2,TRBJ2-7,.,.,TGTGCCAGCAGCCACAGCGCCTACGAGCAGTACTTC,CASSHSAYEQYF
TRBV12-5,TRBJ1-1,.,.,TGTGCTAGTGGCCTGGGCCTCCGAGCTTTCTTT,CASGLGLRAFF
TRBV27,TRBJ2-3,TRBD2,.,TGTGCCAGCAGTTTAAGGCTAGCGGGGTCCACAGATACGCAGTATTTT,CASSLRLAGSTDTQYF
TRBV7-2,TRBJ2-3,.,.,TGTGCCAGCAGCTTAGGGACTAGGGGGGATACGCAGTATTTT,CASSLGTRGDTQYF
TRBV2,TRBJ1-4,.,.,TGTGCCAGCATATTTTCTGCGGGAGGTTATGAAAAACTGTTTTTT,CASIFSAGGYEKLFF
TRBV28,TRBJ1-1,.,.,TGTGCCAGTCTAGATACAGGGATTAACACTGAAGCTTTCTTT,CASLDTGINTEAFF
TRBV6-5,TRBJ1-2,TRBD1,.,TGTGCCAGCAGGAAGACAGGGGGCGAGGGTGGCTACACCTTC,CASRKTGGEGGYTF
TRBV27,TRBJ2-3,.,.,TGTGCCAGCAGTTTAGGAGCGATTGCCGGAGATACGCAGTATTTT,CASSLGAIAGDTQYF
TRBV27,TRBJ2-5,TRBD2,.,TGTGCCAGCAGTCCCGGACTAGCGGGGAGGGAGACCCAGTACTTC,CASSPGLAGRETQYF
TRBV24-1,TRBJ2-7,TRBD1,.,TGTGCCACCAGTGAACCCACAGGGGCTCACGAGCAGTACTTC,CATSEPTGAHEQYF